This paragraph reports one TCR beta chain. The antigen this receptor binds is unknown. Base qualities were left out, and no much larger clone turns up one base away. In Seattle, one collaborating source enrolled patients while the infection was active and tracked those patients longitudinally over the course of disease. The collaborating institutions used their own protocols to collect whole blood in K2EDTA tubes. For TCRbeta analysis, collaborators shipped samples as frozen whole blood, isolated PBMCs, or DNA extracted from either of those sample types. The data were obtained in a study of blood T cell repertoires in COVID-19 (dated by TCRdb to 2020 to 2022). About the investigation overall: Samples covering the acute and convalescent phases of COVID-19 were provided by collaborators in the United States, Italy and Spain. The prospective study material was composed of cDNA or gDNA derived from T cells, B-cell-depleted T cells, or PBMCs. Subjects who had been exposed to COVID-19, were actively infected with it, or had recovered from it provided the deeply sampled blood TCRbeta repertoires that made up the dataset. The repertoires were made available in a free public database intended to serve as a resource for research on the immune response to SARS-CoV-2. The samples were drawn from two sources: the first 160 participants of the ongoing ImmuneRACE study, and over 1,000 subjects contributed by 6 global collaborators. The sample metadata nearly always contained a de-identified subject ID, COVID-19 status, age in years and sex. Where available, HLA class I and class II types were obtained from metadata supplied by the sample provider rather than from assay-based typing.

General study outcomes and caveats: How much clinical and demographic metadata was included differed by source and by participant, and the metadata was provided uncurated.

The immunoSEQ Assay, a bias-controlled multiplex PCR, was used to amplify TCRbeta CDR3 regions from genomic DNA. The source study handled its data this way. The number of nucleated cells in each sample was estimated by amplification of reference gene primers within the assay. To quantify the absolute abundance of each unique TCRbeta CDR3 rearrangement, sequence reads were collapsed and filtered. For each sample, productive Simpson clonality was calculated as the square root of Simpson's diversity index across productive rearrangements. TCRdb mirrors the immuneACCESS table, restricted to in-frame sequences. Some clones are absent from its copies; in checked studies, under half trace to an unresolved V gene, and the reason for the others is unknown. V and J calls and clone size come straight from that table; D and trimming were deduced from the DNA. This sample lists around 340,000 clones; approximately 86% were detected once. 7.1% of the sample belongs to the ten largest clones.

The CDR3 starts with the cysteine, ends with the phenylalanine, and has 15 residues. Only CDR3 DNA is held: 45 bases, read in frame from base 1. Reading the germline V gene gives CDR1 SGHVS and CDR2 FQNEAQ. V is cut back by 5 bases and J by 4 bases, with 10 bases in the junction unmatched. The source material was peripheral blood. The TCR was taken from a woman aged 55 to 70 with COVID-19, enrolled during active disease. The chain links TRBV7-8 with TRBJ1-1; TRBD1 lines up with 7 middle nucleotides. The CDR3 in this case is CASSPRTGHPTEAFF. The sequenced DNA is TGTGCCAGCAGCCCCCGGACAGGTCACCCCACTGAAGCTTTCTTT. The full variable domain, completed from the reference TRBV7-8 and TRBJ1-1 proteins outside the CDR3, reads GAGVSQSPRYKVAKRGQDVALRCDPISGHVSLFWYQQALGQGPEFLTYFQNEAQLDKSGLPSDRFFAERPEGSVSTLKIQRTQQEDSAVYLCASSPRTGHPTEAFFGQGTRLTVV.